The T cell receptor (beta chain) described here comes from a study of beta chain features in type 1 diabetes. The overall study: The patients were much like the healthy donors in age, gender and cell yields. Study results and caveats: For Type 1 diabetes patients, all four CD4+ subsets carried TCRB CDR3s that were moderately but significantly shorter.

The germline V and J ends were trimmed by 3 bases and 4 bases, with 9 bases remaining between them. Per the germline V gene, CDR1 is SNHLY and CDR2 is FYNNEI. The CDR3 is 13 amino acids. Expressed TCRB transcripts got sequenced, as all isolated RNA was reverse transcribed. Sequencing was performed with immunoSEQ multiplex PCR; in TCRdb, only in-frame clones are kept and a portion is missing. Of some 250,000 clones detected, approximately 11% appear once; the ten largest clones hold about 0.018%. About this clone itself: Its antigen is as yet unknown.

The material sequenced was naive CD4+ T cells from blood. The rearrangement links TRBV2 to TRBJ1-2; D is unresolved. The TCR originated in a man aged 25-45 years with type 1 diabetes. Written as DNA, the CDR3 is TGTGCCAGCAGTGATGAGCGGTCCTATGGCTACACCTTC. As protein: CASSDERSYGYTF.